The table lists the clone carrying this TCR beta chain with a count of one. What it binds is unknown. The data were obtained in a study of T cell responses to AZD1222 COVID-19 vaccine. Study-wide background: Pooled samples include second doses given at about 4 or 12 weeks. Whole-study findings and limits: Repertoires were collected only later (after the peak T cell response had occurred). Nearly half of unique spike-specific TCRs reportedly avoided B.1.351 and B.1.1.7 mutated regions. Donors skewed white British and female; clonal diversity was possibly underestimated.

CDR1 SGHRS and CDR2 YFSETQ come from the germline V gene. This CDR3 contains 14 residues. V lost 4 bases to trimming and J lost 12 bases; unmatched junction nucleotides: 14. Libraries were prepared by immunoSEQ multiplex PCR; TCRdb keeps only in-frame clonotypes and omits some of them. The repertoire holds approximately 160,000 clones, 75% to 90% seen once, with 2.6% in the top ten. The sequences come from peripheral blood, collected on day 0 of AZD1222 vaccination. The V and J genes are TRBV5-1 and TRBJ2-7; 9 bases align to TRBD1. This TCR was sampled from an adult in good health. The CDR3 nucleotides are TGCGCCAGCAGCCTAACCCCCGGACAGGGGAGTACGTACTTC. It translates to CASSLTPGQGSTYF.